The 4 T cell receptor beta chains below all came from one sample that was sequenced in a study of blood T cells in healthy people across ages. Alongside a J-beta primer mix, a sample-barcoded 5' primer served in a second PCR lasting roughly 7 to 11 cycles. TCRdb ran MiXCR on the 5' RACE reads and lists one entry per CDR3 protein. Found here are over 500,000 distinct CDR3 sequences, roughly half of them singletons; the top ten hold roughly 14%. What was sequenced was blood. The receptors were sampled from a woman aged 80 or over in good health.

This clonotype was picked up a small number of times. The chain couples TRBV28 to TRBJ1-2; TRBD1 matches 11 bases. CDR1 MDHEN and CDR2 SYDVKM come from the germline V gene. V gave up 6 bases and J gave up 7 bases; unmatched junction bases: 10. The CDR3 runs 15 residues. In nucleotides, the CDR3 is TGTGCCAGCAGAACCCCGGGACAGGGGGGACGTGGCTACACCTTC. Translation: CASRTPGQGGRGYTF.

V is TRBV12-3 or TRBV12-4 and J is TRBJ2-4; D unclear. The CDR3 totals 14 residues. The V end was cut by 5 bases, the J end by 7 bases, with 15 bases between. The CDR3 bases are TGTGCCAGCAGTCCCGGTTTTGCGCGGAACATTCAGTACTTC. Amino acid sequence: CASSPGFARNIQYF.

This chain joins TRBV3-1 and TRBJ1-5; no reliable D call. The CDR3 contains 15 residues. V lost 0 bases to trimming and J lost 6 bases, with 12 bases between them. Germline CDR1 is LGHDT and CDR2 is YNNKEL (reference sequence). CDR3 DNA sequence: TGTGCCAGCAGCCAAGATTTAATATCTAGTCAGCCCCAGCATTTT. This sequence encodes CASSQDLISSQPQHF.

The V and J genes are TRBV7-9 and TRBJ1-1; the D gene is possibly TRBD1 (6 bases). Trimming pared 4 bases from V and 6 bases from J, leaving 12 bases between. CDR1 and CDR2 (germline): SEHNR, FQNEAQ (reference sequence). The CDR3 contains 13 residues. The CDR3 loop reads CASSSSGAAEAFF. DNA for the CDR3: TGTGCCAGCAGCTCGTCAGGGGCCGCTGAAGCTTTCTTT.